Listed here are 10 T cell receptor beta chains from one sample, sequenced in a study of blood T cell repertoires in COVID-19. The data were produced by immunoSEQ multiplex PCR, yet TCRdb's version contains in-frame clones alone and is incomplete. Of a few hundred thousand clones detected, 70% to 90% appear once; the ten largest clones hold approximately 4.2%. The material sequenced was PBMCs or T cells enriched from blood (not recorded which). All receptors derive from a woman aged 25 to 45 who had recovered from COVID-19.

This clone was seen only once. J is TRBJ2-3 and V is TRBV7-2, with D unresolved. Trimming stripped 1 base from V and 1 base from J, with 12 bases between. The CDR3 extends over 16 amino acids. From germline, CDR1 is SGHTA and CDR2 FQGNSA. The CDR3 spells CASSLDDMQGTDTQYF. The CDR3 DNA reads TGTGCCAGCAGCTTAGACGACATGCAGGGCACAGATACGCAGTATTTT.

The gene calls are TRBV6-5 and TRBJ1-5; 7 bases agree with TRBD1. The CDR3 length is 15 residues. The ends lost 2 bases at V and 1 base at J; junction bases unmatched: 2. Germline values: CDR1 MNHEY, CDR2 SVGAGI. CDR3 bases: TGTGCCAGCAGTTACAACAGGGGCAGCAATCAGCCCCAGCATTTT. It specifies CASSYNRGSNQPQHF.

CDR3 region: CASSFGAGQGRWDTQYF. CDR3 nucleotides: TGCGCCAGCAGCTTCGGCGCGGGACAGGGGCGGTGGGATACGCAGTATTTT. V usage is TRBV5-1 and J usage is TRBJ2-3; 10 nucleotides align to TRBD1. From germline, CDR1 is SGHRS and CDR2 YFSETQ. The CDR3 covers 17 residues. The junction had 12 bases not matched to a gene; V was cut back by 2 bases and J by 6 bases.

This sequence joins TRBV7-3 and TRBJ2-1; D is unclear. Germline V gene data show CDR1 as SGHTA and CDR2 as FQGTGA. The CDR3 extends over 14 amino acids. The V and J ends lost 7 bases and 3 bases respectively, with 13 bases between them. The CDR3 nucleotides are TGTGCCAGCACCCCTATCCGCGGCTACAATGAGCAGTTCTTC. Encoded protein: CASTPIRGYNEQFF.

The chain employs TRBV19 and TRBJ2-3; D remains ambiguous. This CDR3 has 14 amino acids. CDR1 and CDR2 (germline): LNHDA, SQIVND (reference sequence). The V and J ends lost 6 bases and 0 bases respectively, with 10 bases between them. DNA for the CDR3: TGTGCCAGTAGGAGCGATCCTAGCACAGATACGCAGTATTTT. It specifies CASRSDPSTDTQYF.

The chain employs TRBV29-1 and TRBJ2-3, with 11 bases matching TRBD1. There are 15 residues in the CDR3. The V segment lost 7 bases and the J segment 5 bases; nucleotides outside the gene matches: 11. Germline V CDR1 and CDR2: SQVTM, ANQGSEA. As DNA, the CDR3 is TGCAGCGCCCTAGGAGGACAGGGGGCGGGAGATACGCAGTATTTT. Translating it yields CSALGGQGAGDTQYF.

This chain joins TRBV11-2 and TRBJ2-7; D ambiguous. Germline V gives CDR1 SGHAT, CDR2 FQNNGV. V lost 2 bases and J 2 bases, leaving 13 bases between the germline ends. The CDR3 has 15 residues. The DNA of the CDR3 is TGTGCCAGCAGCTTAAGTGCAAAATCAGCCTACGAGCAGTACTTC. This sequence encodes CASSLSAKSAYEQYF.

This clone was detected once. This chain links TRBV7-9 with TRBJ1-2; D is possibly TRBD1 (6 bases). Deletions cut 0 bases from V and 4 bases from J, with 9 bases between. CDR1 SEHNR and CDR2 FQNEAQ come from the germline V gene (reference sequence). CDR3 length: 14 residues. The CDR3 sequence is CASSLAQGSYGYTF. For the CDR3, the DNA is TGTGCCAGCAGCTTAGCGCAGGGGAGCTATGGCTACACCTTC.

For this clone: A read error may account for a junction end that differs from germline. The sample carries other DNA sequences with the same CDR3. The gene calls are TRBV5-4 and TRBJ1-2; 8 bases map to TRBD1. This CDR3 comprises 15 residues. In germline, CDR1 is SGHNT, CDR2 YYREEE (reference sequence). CDR3 residues: CASSLNRGDFYGYTF. For the CDR3, the DNA is TGTGCTAGCAGCTTGAACAGGGGGGATTTCTATGGCTACACCTTC.

The chain employs TRBV5-1 and TRBJ1-4; no reliable D call. Germline lookup yields CDR1 SGHRS and CDR2 YFSETQ. The CDR3 has 13 amino acids. V was clipped by 0 bases and J by 17 bases, with 17 bases between them. Here the CDR3 DNA reads TGCGCCAGCAGCTTGGAAGGCAGCGAGGGAGTTTTTTTT. Amino acids: CASSLEGSEGVFF.